This T cell receptor (beta chain) was recovered during a study of blood T cell repertoires in COVID-19. This clone was seen a handful of times. This CDR3 comprises 13 residues. The germline V gene has CDR1 WNHNN and CDR2 SYGVQD (reference sequence). Trimming pared 3 bases from V and 6 bases from J, leaving 12 bases between. As handled by the study authors: Amplifying reference gene primers gave estimates of nucleated cell counts. Using immunoSEQ multiplex PCR, the repertoire was profiled, and TCRdb retains in-frame clones only, with some absent. Clone size and V and J calls were adopted from that table, with D and trimming inferred from the DNA. The sample comprises under 200,000 clones, roughly nine tenths of which are singletons, and approximately 6.5% rests with the top ten.

The sample was peripheral blood. This chain links TRBV10-1 with TRBJ2-7; no clear D gene. This receptor was obtained from a woman of 80 years or more in a cohort sampled during active or convalescent COVID-19. CDR3 sequence (DNA): TGCGCCAGCAGTGACCAGCTAGTGGGCGAGCAGTACTTC. Its protein is CASSDQLVGEQYF.